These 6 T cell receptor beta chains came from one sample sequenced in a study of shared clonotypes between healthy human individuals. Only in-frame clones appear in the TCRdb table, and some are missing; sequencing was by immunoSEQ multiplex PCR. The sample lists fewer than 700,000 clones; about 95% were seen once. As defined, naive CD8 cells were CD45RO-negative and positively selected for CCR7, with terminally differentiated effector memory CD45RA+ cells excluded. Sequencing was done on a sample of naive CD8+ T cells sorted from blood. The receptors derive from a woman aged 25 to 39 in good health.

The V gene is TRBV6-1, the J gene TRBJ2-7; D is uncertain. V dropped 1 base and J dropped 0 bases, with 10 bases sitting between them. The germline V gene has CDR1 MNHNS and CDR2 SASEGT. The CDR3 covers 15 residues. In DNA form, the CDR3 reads TGTGCCAGCAGTGAAGGCATTAGGAGCTCCTACGAGCAGTACTTC. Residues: CASSEGIRSSYEQYF.

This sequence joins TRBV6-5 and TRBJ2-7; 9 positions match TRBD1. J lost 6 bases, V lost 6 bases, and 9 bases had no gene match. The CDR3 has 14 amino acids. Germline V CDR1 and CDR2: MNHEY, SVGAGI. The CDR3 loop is CASSPTTGGFEQYF. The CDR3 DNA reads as TGTGCCAGCAGCCCCACGACAGGGGGTTTCGAGCAGTACTTC.

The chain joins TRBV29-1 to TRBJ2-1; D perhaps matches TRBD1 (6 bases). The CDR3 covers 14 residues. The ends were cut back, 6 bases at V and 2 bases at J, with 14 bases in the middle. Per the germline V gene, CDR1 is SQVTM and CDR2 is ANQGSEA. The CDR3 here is CSVEGDWAYNEQFF. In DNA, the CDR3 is TGCAGCGTAGAGGGGGATTGGGCCTACAATGAGCAGTTCTTC.

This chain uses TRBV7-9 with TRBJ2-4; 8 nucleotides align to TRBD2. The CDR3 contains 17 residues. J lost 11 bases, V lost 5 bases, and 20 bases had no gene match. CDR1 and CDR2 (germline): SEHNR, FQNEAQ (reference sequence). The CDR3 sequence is CASSNHRSGRALFFQYF. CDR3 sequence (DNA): TGTGCCAGCAGCAACCACCGATCCGGGAGGGCCCTTTTCTTTCAGTACTTC.

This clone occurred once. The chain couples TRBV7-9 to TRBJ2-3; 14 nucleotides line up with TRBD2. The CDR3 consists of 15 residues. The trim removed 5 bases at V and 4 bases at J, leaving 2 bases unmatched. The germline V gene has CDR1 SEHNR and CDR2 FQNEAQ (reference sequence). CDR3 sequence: CASSGGLAGADTQYF. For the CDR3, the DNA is TGTGCCAGCAGCGGGGGACTAGCGGGAGCAGATACGCAGTATTTT.

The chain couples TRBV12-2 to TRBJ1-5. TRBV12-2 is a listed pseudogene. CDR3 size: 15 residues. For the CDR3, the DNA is TGTGCAAGTCGCTTTGACCGGGACCCCAATCAGCCCCAGCATTTT. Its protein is CASRFDRDPNQPQHF.